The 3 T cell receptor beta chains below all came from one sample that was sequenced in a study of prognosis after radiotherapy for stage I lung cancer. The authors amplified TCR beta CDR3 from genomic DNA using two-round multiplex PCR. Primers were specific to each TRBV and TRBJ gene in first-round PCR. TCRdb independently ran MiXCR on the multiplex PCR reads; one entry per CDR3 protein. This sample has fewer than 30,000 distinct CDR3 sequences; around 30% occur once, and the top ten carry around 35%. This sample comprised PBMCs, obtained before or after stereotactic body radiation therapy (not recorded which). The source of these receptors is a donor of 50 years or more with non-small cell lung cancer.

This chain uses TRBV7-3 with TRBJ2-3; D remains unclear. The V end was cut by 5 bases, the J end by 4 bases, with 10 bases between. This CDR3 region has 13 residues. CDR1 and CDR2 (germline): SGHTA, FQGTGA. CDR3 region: CASSRAVADTQYF. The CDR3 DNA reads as TGTGCCAGCAGCCGGGCCGTCGCAGATACGCAGTATTTT.

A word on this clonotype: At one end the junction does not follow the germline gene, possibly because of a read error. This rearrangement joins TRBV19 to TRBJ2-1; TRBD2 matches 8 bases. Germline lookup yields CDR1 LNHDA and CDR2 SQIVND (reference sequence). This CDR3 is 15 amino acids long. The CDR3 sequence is CDSSLSGKLNYEQFF. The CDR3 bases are TGTGACAGTAGTCTTAGCGGGAAACTAAACTACGAGCAGTTCTTC.

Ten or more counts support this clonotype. CDR3 protein: CSATSPTGSYGYTF. The CDR3 coding sequence is TGCAGTGCTACCTCCCCGACAGGTTCTTATGGCTACACCTTC. This rearrangement joins TRBV20-1 to TRBJ1-2; tentatively, D is TRBD1 (6 bases). V lost 4 bases and J 5 bases, leaving 17 bases between the germline ends. This CDR3 region has 14 residues. In germline, CDR1 is DFQATT, CDR2 SNEGSKA (reference sequence).